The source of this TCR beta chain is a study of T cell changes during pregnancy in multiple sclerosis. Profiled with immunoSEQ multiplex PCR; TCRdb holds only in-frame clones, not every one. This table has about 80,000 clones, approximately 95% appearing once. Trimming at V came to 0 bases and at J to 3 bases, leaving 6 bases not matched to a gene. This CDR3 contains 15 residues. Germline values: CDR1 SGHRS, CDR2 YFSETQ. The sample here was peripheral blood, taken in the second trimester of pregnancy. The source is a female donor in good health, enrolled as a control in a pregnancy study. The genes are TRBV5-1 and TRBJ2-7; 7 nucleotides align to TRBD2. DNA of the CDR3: TGCGCCAGCAGCTTGGAACTAGCGCGTAACTACGAGCAGTACTTC. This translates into CASSLELARNYEQYF.